The clone carrying this T cell receptor (beta chain) came up a few times. The germline V gene encodes CDR1 SGHRS and CDR2 YFSETQ. Trimming took 4 bases from V and 3 from J; bases not matched to a gene: 6. The CDR3 is 14 amino acids. Original processing methods: Estimation of nucleated cell counts was performed using reference gene primer amplification. Profiled with immunoSEQ multiplex PCR; TCRdb holds only in-frame clones, not every one. V and J calls plus clone size are reproduced from that table; the DNA served to infer D and trimming. The repertoire holds 93,000 or so clones, with approximately 86% as singletons. This entry belongs to a study of blood T cell repertoires in COVID-19. Study details: Samples of COVID-19 (acute and convalescent) were obtained from the United States, Italy and Spain. Sources were T cells, B-cell-depleted T cells, or PBMCs; the material itself was cDNA or gDNA.

The chain couples TRBV5-1 to TRBJ2-7, with 8 bases fitting TRBD2. Sequenced material: peripheral blood. The origin of this receptor is a human donor in a cohort sampled during active COVID-19. CDR3 loop: CASSIGLAHYEQYF. The CDR3 DNA reads TGCGCCAGCAGCATCGGACTAGCCCACTACGAGCAGTACTTC.